This record concerns one TCR beta chain sequence. Antigen specificity is unknown. The protocol was immunoSEQ multiplex PCR, while the TCRdb copy is restricted to in-frame clones and leaves out a portion. Here the sample spans about 12,000 clones, roughly 96% being singletons. The germline V and J ends were trimmed by 0 bases and 2 bases, with 10 bases remaining between them. The germline CDR1 and CDR2 sequences are SGHDN and FVKESK. The CDR3 has 15 amino acids. The sample originates from a study of T cells and Merkel cell carcinoma outcomes. Findings of the study overall: Merkel cell carcinoma outcomes were reportedly predicted by repertoire and T-cell density.

Sample: tumor tissue from Merkel cell carcinoma. V gene TRBV14 combines with J gene TRBJ2-5, with D perhaps given as TRBD1 or TRBD2 (5 bases each). The clonotype comes from a human donor with Merkel cell carcinoma. Here the CDR3 reads CASSQDPGRQETQYF. CDR3 DNA sequence: TGTGCCAGCAGCCAAGATCCGGGACGACAAGAGACCCAGTACTTC.